This T cell receptor (beta chain) stems from a study of PD-L1 blockade in urothelial cancer. Across the study: About nine tenths of the roughly 29 patients comprised males who had bladder-origin urothelial cancer.

Patients were diagnosed with urothelial carcinoma, either locally advanced or metastatic. As regards this clone: Its antigen is unidentified.

Libraries were prepared by immunoSEQ multiplex PCR; TCRdb keeps only in-frame clonotypes and omits some of them. The sample contains 20,000 to 30,000 clones, around nine tenths of which appear only once. Notes on the study in general: Below-median pretreatment blood TCR clonality predicted better survival.

This receptor was obtained from a man aged 60 to 75 with urothelial cancer. The sample was PBMCs, taken around atezolizumab (anti-PD-L1) treatment.

The CDR3 DNA is TGCGCCAGCAGCCAAGAAGCAGGGGGAAGGACAGATACGCAGTATTTT. Translated, it gives CASSQEAGGRTDTQYF. The chain couples TRBV4-1 to TRBJ2-3; 7 bases are shared with TRBD1. The CDR3 is made up of 16 amino acids. Germline V gene sequence: CDR1 MGHRA, CDR2 YSYEKL. J lost 3 bases, V lost 0 bases, and 6 bases had no gene match.